These T cell receptor beta chains were read from a single sample in a study of shared clonotypes between healthy human individuals. The assay was immunoSEQ multiplex PCR, and TCRdb's table has in-frame clones only and misses some. Of some 2,400,000 clones in the sample, approximately 94% were seen once. Sequencing was done on a sample of naive CD4+ T cells sorted from blood. Receptors were obtained from a man aged 18-30 years in good health. Both conserved end residues are part of each CDR3.

j_call v_call cdr3_aa
TRBJ2-5 TRBV7-3 CASSPGYGGPGETQYF
TRBJ2-1 TRBV7-9 CASSLDRGPYNEQFF
TRBJ2-6 TRBV28 CASSLFSGSSGANVLTF
TRBJ2-2 TRBV29-1 CSVGQYTGELFF
TRBJ2-7 TRBV11-2 CASSLVRRDEQYF
TRBJ2-7 TRBV10-3 CATNLAGGSNEQYF
TRBJ2-2 TRBV30 CAWSPSGMNTGELFF
TRBJ2-2 TRBV2 CASRGMGELFF
TRBJ2-3 TRBV10-1 CASSESADTQYF
TRBJ2-5 TRBV9 CASSADRGETQYF
TRBJ2-7 TRBV6-5 CASSYSPAGGSYEQYF
TRBJ2-3 TRBV5-4 CASSLGGLAGASTDTQYF
TRBJ1-4 TRBV6-1 CASSEKEKLFF
TRBJ1-5 TRBV5-1 CASSPEGQGEQPQHF
TRBJ2-5 TRBV21-1 CASSKGDARQETQYF
TRBJ2-7 TRBV30 CACNRDRAFSSSYEQYF
TRBJ2-7 TRBV5-1 CASSLRQGADEQYF
TRBJ2-2 TRBV6-5 CASSYSASDTGELFF
TRBJ1-2 TRBV27 CASSFQYPPAYGYTF
TRBJ2-5 TRBV9 CASSVGGQETQYF
TRBJ2-2 TRBV11-3 CASSPGGAGELFF
TRBJ2-7 TRBV11-2 CASSLEIYEQYF
TRBJ1-4 TRBV7-8 CASSRQAGWGEKLFF
TRBJ2-7 TRBV28 CASSPSFGAKSYEQYF